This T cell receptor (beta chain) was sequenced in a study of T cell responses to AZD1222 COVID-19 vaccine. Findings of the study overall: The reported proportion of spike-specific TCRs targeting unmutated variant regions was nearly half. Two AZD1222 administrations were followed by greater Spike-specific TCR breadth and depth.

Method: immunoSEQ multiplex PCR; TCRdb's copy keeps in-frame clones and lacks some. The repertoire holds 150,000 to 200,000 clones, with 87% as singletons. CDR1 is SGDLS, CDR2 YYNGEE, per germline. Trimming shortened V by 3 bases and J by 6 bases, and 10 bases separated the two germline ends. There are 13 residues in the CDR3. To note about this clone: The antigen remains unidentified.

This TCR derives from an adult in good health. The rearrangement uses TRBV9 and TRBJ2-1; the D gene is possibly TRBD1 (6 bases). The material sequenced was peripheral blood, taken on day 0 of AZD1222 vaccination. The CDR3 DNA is TGTGCCAGCAGCGCCCACAGGGTCAATGAGCAGTTCTTC. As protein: CASSAHRVNEQFF. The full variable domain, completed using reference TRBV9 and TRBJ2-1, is DSGVTQTPKHLITATGQRVTLRCSPRSGDLSVYWYQQSLDQGLQFLIQYYNGEERAKGNILERFSAQQFPDLHSELNLSSLELGDSALYFCASSAHRVNEQFFGPGTRLTVL.